This T cell receptor beta chain emerged from a study of OX40 agonist ivuxolimab in advanced cancers. Concerning the study at large: The costimulatory receptor OX40 (CD134) was targeted by ivuxolimab, a fully human IgG2 agonistic monoclonal antibody. Intravenous ivuxolimab was administered to patients every 2 weeks at six dose levels: 0.01, 0.1, 0.3, 1.5, 3 and 10 mg/kg. Among the approximately 54 dose-escalation patients, approximately 20 had hepatocellular carcinoma, around 15 melanoma, 9 renal cell carcinoma and 9 head and neck cancer. A male proportion of roughly 80% and a mean age of approximately 60 years, ranging from 23 to 79, were recorded for the dose-escalation cohort. Prior anti-PD-1, anti-PD-L1 or anti-CTLA-4 therapy was permitted, and checkpoint inhibitors had been received by 40% to 50% of dose-escalation patients. Partial responses were achieved by three dose-escalation patients, of whom one had hepatocellular carcinoma and two had cutaneous melanoma. The point of sequencing TCRbeta in the periphery was to test whether ivuxolimab changed TCR sequence diversity and drove clonal T-cell expansion. The paper describes the monotherapy dose-escalation part (N of about 57 patients) of the phase I trial of ivuxolimab.

Genomic DNA was extracted from sorted cells for sequencing of the TCRbeta CDR3 region. The immunoSEQ Assay was used to sequence the TCRbeta CDR3 regions. TCRdb retrieved this table from immuneACCESS and kept in-frame rearrangements only. Not all clones are present; in checked studies, unresolved V genes account for under half, and no reason is known for the remainder. Here the sample has tens of thousands of clones; 90% to 95% occur a single time. The ten top clones hold roughly 2.6% of the sample. A note on this clone: The antigen it binds to is not known. No much larger clone exists at a distance of one base, and base qualities are not known.

General conclusions and limits of the study: In partial responders in the 0.1-3.0 mg/kg groups, normalized peripheral clonal expansion was found to be among the lowest, especially among CD8+ T cells. Clonal expansion of both CD4+ and CD8+ blood T cells was observed from baseline to week 6 at doses 0.1 to 3.0 mg/kg. Low levels of normalized T-cell clonal expansion were also seen in some nonresponding patients. After ivuxolimab, more expanded clones were found on average in CD8+ T cells than in CD4+ T cells. Antigen specificity was not determined for the clonally expanded peripheral T cells.

CDR1 and CDR2 are drawn from the germline V gene (reference sequence): GTSNPN, SVGIG. The junction shows trimming of 0 bases on V and 1 base on J, plus 13 bases between the germline ends. CDR3 length: 16 amino acids, cysteine to phenylalanine. Only the CDR3 DNA is retained, 48 bases long and in frame from the first base. Patients with a history of autoimmune disease or receiving systemic immunosuppression were excluded from the trial. In every dose cohort, peripheral blood was drawn for TCR sequencing at baseline, cycle 4 day 1, and cycle 7 day 1. The samples were drawn from a first-in-human, open-label, multicenter phase I dose-escalation trial of ivuxolimab. The trial enrolled adults with locally advanced or metastatic head and neck squamous cell, hepatocellular, melanoma or renal cell carcinoma. Before TCR sequencing, CD4+ T cells and CD8+ T cells from peripheral blood were sorted into separate populations.

Sequencing used CD4+ or CD8+ T cells sorted from blood, obtained in a trial of the OX40 agonist ivuxolimab. The receptor comes from an adult with an advanced solid tumor such as melanoma, head and neck, liver or kidney cancer. Here the chain combines TRBV30 and TRBJ1-5; the best D guess is TRBD1, with 5 bases matching. CDR3 sequence: CAWSVLGDGSNQPQHF. The DNA is as follows: TGTGCCTGGAGTGTACTGGGGGACGGCAGCAATCAGCCCCAGCATTTT.